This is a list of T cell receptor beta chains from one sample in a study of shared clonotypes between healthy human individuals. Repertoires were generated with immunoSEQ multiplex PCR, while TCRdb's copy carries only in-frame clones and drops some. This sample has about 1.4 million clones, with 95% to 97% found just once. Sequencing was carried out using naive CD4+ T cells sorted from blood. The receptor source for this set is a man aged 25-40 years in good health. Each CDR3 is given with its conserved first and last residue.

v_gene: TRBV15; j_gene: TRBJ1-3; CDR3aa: CATSRVRRSSGNTIYF
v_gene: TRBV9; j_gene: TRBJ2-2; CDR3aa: CASSIEGGPYTGELFF
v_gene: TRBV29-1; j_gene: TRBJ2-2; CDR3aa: CSVYWWGQGGTGELFF
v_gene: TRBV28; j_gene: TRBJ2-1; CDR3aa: CASQTIAVGSGEQFF
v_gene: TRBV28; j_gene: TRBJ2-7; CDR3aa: CASTTGVYEQYF
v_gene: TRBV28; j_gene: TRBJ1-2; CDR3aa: CASSLAGSYGYTF
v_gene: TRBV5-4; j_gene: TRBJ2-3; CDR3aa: CASSFPSDTQYF
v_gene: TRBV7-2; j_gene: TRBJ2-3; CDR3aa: CASSLVGGGPYTDTQYF
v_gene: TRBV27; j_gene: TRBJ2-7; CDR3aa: CASRKRGYEQYF
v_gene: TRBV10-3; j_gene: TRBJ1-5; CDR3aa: CAISGGNQPQHF
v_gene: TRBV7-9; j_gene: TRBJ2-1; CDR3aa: CASSLLSSEQFF
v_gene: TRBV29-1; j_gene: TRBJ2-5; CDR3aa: CSVTLLSSGRETQYF
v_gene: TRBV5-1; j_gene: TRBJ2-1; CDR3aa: CASRRQGLAGGYEQFF
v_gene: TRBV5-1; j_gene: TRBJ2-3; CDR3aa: CASSPLAGVPDTQYF
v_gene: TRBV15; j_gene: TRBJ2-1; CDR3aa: CATSRGGAGVGNEQFF
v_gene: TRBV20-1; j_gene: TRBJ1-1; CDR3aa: CSARDLGTPFF
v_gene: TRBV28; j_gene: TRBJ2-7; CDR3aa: CASSSTGVYEQYF
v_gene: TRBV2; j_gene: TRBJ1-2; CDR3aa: CASGGDRTGNYGYTF
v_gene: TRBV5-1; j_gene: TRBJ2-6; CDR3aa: CASSLGSGANVLTF
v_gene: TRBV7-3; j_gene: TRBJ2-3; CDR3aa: CASSTTRGTSGRSTDTQYF
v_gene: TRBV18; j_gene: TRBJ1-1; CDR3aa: CASSPKRGTEAFF
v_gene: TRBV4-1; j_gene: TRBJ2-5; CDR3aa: CASSQAGTSGSQETQYF
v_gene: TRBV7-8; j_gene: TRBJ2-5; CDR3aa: CASSLRTSGRTAQETQYF
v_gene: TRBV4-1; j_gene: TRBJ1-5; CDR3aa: CASSLTDSLNQPQHF
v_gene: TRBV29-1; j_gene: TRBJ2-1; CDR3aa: CSVIAVLSYNEQFF
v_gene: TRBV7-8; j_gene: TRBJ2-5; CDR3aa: CASRPSGQETQYF
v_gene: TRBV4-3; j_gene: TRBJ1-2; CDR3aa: CASSQDGRGLGYGYTF
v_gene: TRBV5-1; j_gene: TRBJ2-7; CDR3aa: CASNPDSSYEQYF